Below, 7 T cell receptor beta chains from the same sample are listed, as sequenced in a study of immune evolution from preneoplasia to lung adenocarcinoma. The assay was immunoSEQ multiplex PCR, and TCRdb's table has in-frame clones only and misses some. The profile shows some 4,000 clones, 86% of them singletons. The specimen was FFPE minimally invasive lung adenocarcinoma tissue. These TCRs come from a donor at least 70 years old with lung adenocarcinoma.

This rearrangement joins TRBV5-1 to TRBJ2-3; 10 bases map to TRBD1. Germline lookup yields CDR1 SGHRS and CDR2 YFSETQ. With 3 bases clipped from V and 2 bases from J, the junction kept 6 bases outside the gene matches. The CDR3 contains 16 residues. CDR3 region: CASSSGDRGYTDTQYF. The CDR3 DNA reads TGCGCCAGCAGCTCGGGGGACAGGGGATACACAGATACGCAGTATTTT.

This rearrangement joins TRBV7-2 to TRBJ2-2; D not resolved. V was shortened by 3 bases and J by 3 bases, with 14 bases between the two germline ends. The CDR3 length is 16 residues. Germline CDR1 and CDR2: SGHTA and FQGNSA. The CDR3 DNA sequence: TGTGCCAGCAGCTTCTCCCCGGGTGGATACACCGGGGAGCTGTTTTTT. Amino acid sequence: CASSFSPGGYTGELFF.

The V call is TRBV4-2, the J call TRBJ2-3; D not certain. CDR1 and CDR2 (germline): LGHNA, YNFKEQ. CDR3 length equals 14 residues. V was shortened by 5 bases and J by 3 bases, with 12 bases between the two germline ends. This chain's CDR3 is CASSASLGTDTQYF. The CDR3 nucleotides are TGTGCCAGCAGCGCCAGTTTGGGGACAGATACGCAGTATTTT.

CDR3 nucleotides: TGTGCCAGCAGCTTAGGAGGGGGCCTACCTAGCACTGAAGCTTTCTTT. It translates to CASSLGGGLPSTEAFF. The chain links TRBV7-9 to TRBJ1-1, with TRBD1 matching over 7 bases. J lost 4 bases, V lost 1 base, and 9 bases had no gene match. Germline V gene lookup returns CDR1 SEHNR and CDR2 FQNEAQ (reference sequence). The length of the CDR3 is 16 residues.

Written as DNA, the CDR3 is TGTGCCAGCAGCGCCGGGACTGACTTATCCTACGAGCAGTACTTC. Residues: CASSAGTDLSYEQYF. This chain links TRBV11-3 with TRBJ2-7, with D possibly being TRBD2 (6 bases). This CDR3 region has 15 residues. In germline, CDR1 is SGHNT, CDR2 YENEEA. Trimming left V 5 bases short and J 1 base short, with 15 bases between.

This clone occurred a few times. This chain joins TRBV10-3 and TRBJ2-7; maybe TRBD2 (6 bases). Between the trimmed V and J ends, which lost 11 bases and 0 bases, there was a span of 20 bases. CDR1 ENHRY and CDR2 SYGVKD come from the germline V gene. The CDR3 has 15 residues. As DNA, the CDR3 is TGTGCCCCCTGGTACCGGGACTCCTACTCCTACGAGCAGTACTTC. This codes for CAPWYRDSYSYEQYF.

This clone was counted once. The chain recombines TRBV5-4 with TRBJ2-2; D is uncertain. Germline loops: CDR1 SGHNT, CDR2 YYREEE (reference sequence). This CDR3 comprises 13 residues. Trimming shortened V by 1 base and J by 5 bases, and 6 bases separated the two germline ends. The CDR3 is CASSLLVTGELFF. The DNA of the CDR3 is TGTGCCAGCAGCTTGTTAGTAACCGGGGAGCTGTTTTTT.